Listed here is a single TCR beta chain. The antigen is undetermined. The data were obtained in a study of molecular identifiers for immune sequencing clone quantification. Study-wide findings and caveats: Clones exceeding 20 RNA copies carried over 97% of effector molecules but under 1% of naive-cell molecules. Investigators reportedly could detect spiked Jurkat TCR RNA from one cell among 1.1 million or so naive cells.

TCRdb ran MiXCR on the PCR reads and lists one entry per CDR3 protein. The table has roughly 630,000 distinct CDR3 sequences, about 25% seen once. CDR3 length: 16 residues. V lost 2 bases to trimming and J lost 0 bases, with 12 bases between them. The germline CDR1 and CDR2 sequences are SGHVS and FNYEAQ. The source is a human donor in good health. Some libraries in this study had Jurkat cell RNA spiked in. The rearrangement uses TRBV7-6 and TRBJ2-3; D unclear. The sample comprised naive CD8+ T cells from blood, with Jurkat cell RNA spiked in. Subset reported: FACS-sorted CD8+CD4-CCR7+CD45RA+ naive T cells. CDR3 in DNA: TGTGCCAGCAGCTTATATTTAGGGTATAGCACAGATACGCAGTATTTT. Translated: CASSLYLGYSTDTQYF.